The entry that follows covers one T cell receptor beta chain sequence. Symptom resolution, clearance, or two negative PCRs marked the recovered donors of Cohort 3. Germline V gene data show CDR1 as SGHAT and CDR2 as FQNNGV. The CDR3 is 14 residues long. Germline trimming cut 6 bases from V and 4 bases from J; bases unmatched to any gene: 7. The data originate from a study of blood T cell repertoires in COVID-19. Whole-study context: T cells, B-cell-depleted T cells, or PBMCs provided the cDNA or gDNA that served as material.

Libraries were prepared by immunoSEQ multiplex PCR; TCRdb keeps only in-frame clonotypes and omits some of them. This repertoire shows some 500,000 clones, 85% to 90% found once; its top ten account for about 1.7%. The chain recombines TRBV11-2 with TRBJ1-1, with 8 positions matching TRBD1. This TCR came from a middle-aged woman who had recovered from COVID-19. Input material: PBMCs or T cells enriched from blood (not recorded which). The CDR3 loop reads CASRTGGIGTEAFF. The CDR3 bases are TGTGCCAGCAGAACAGGGGGTATAGGCACTGAAGCTTTCTTT.